Shown below are 32 T cell receptor beta chains from a single sample sequenced in a study of shared clonotypes between healthy human individuals. Clones were read by immunoSEQ multiplex PCR, and TCRdb kept only the in-frame ones, dropping some. The data show roughly 320,000 clones, with roughly 84% seen just once and about 16% held by the top ten. The sequenced sample was memory CD8+ T cells sorted from blood. As to subset: CD45RO+ cells pooled with CCR7-negative TemRA cells. The receptors originated from a man in his late teens or twenties in good health.

V gene TRBV5-1 combines with J gene TRBJ2-7; D is possibly TRBD1 or TRBD2 (5 bases each). With 4 bases removed from V and 0 bases from J, the gap between germline ends came to 14 bases. Germline lookup yields CDR1 SGHRS and CDR2 YFSETQ. This CDR3 comprises 15 residues. CDR3: CASSVDRDPSYEQYF. Here the CDR3 DNA reads TGCGCCAGCAGCGTTGACCGGGACCCCTCCTACGAGCAGTACTTC.

The V call is TRBV4-1, the J call TRBJ2-2; 9 nucleotides align to TRBD2. After removal of 1 base from V and 6 bases from J, the junction contained 12 bases not matched to a gene. The CDR3 length is 18 residues. Germline lookup yields CDR1 MGHRA and CDR2 YSYEKL. The CDR3 sequence is CASSQGVWREGPAGELFF. The DNA for the CDR3 is TGCGCCAGCAGCCAAGGGGTATGGCGGGAGGGCCCGGCCGGGGAGCTGTTTTTT.

This sequence joins TRBV5-8 and TRBJ1-1; TRBD1 might be the D (5 bases). This CDR3 has 13 amino acids. V gave up 0 bases and J gave up 4 bases, with 7 bases separating them. CDR1 and CDR2 from the germline V gene are SGHTS and YDEGEE. The CDR3: CASSLARATEAFF. In nucleotides, the CDR3 is TGTGCCAGCAGCTTGGCCAGGGCCACTGAAGCTTTCTTT.

The chain joins TRBV29-1 to TRBJ2-7; a possible D gene is TRBD2 (6 bases). In germline, CDR1 is SQVTM, CDR2 ANQGSEA. V dropped 2 bases and J dropped 3 bases, with 20 bases sitting between them. The CDR3 is made up of 16 amino acids. The CDR3 region has the DNA TGCAGCGTTGAAAGTGTTCAGGAGGGGACGCACTACGAGCAGTACTTC. It translates to CSVESVQEGTHYEQYF.

This chain joins TRBV6-5 and TRBJ1-2; D remains unclear. The CDR3 runs 16 residues. Trimming left V 0 bases short and J 1 base short, with 12 bases between. CDR1 and CDR2 (germline): MNHEY, SVGAGI. This CDR3 is CASSYSTSGINYGYTF. DNA for the CDR3: TGTGCCAGCAGTTACTCGACGTCGGGCATTAACTATGGCTACACCTTC.

The chain combines TRBV9 with TRBJ2-2; TRBD2 agrees at 13 bases. In germline, CDR1 is SGDLS, CDR2 YYNGEE. Losses at the gene ends were 1 base for V and 0 bases for J; bases not matched to a gene: 3. The CDR3 has 18 amino acids. CDR3 amino acids: CASSVTGLAGPNTGELFF. As DNA, the CDR3 is TGTGCCAGCAGCGTAACGGGACTAGCGGGACCGAACACCGGGGAGCTGTTTTTT.

The table lists this clone with a count of one. J is TRBJ1-6 and V is TRBV11-2, with D unclear. The CDR3 spans 18 residues. V lost 5 bases and J lost 3, with 20 bases in between. In germline, CDR1 is SGHAT, CDR2 FQNNGV. The DNA for the CDR3 is TGTGCCAGCAGCCCCCCTTTTGGAGGGCGACTCTATAATTCACCCCTCCACTTT. It yields the protein CASSPPFGGRLYNSPLHF.

The chain carries TRBV2 and TRBJ1-3, with a weak D call TRBD1 (5 bases). Germline CDR1 is SNHLY and CDR2 is FYNNEI. This CDR3 is 17 amino acids long. V was pared by 3 bases and J by 1 base, with 16 bases between. The CDR3 here is CASSDPLGRESGNTIYF. The DNA of the CDR3 is TGTGCCAGCAGTGATCCCCTGGGCAGGGAGTCTGGAAACACCATATATTTT.

This sequence joins TRBV28 and TRBJ2-7, with 7 bases that match TRBD1. Germline CDR1 is MDHEN and CDR2 is SYDVKM. The CDR3 loop spans 13 amino acids. V was pared by 5 bases and J by 4 bases, with 5 bases of the junction left unmatched. Written as DNA, the CDR3 is TGTGCCAGCAGTCCGGGACAGTTTTACGAGCAGTACTTC. Amino acid sequence: CASSPGQFYEQYF.

The chain combines TRBV9 with TRBJ2-2; 9 nucleotides agree with TRBD1. V lost 1 base to trimming and J lost 0 bases; unmatched junction nucleotides: 4. Germline CDR1 is SGDLS and CDR2 is YYNGEE. The CDR3 extends over 17 amino acids. The CDR3 nucleotides read TGTGCCAGCAGCGTACGACAGGGGGAGGCGAACACCGGGGAGCTGTTTTTT. Translated: CASSVRQGEANTGELFF.

The V gene is TRBV30, the J gene TRBJ2-7, with D possibly TRBD2 on 5 matching bases. V dropped 3 bases and J dropped 7 bases, with 25 bases sitting between them. CDR3 length equals 16 residues. Germline V gene lookup returns CDR1 GTSNPN and CDR2 SVGIG (reference sequence). This chain's CDR3 is CAWSLVRGRGVKEQYF. CDR3 sequence (DNA): TGTGCCTGGAGCCTTGTTAGAGGCCGGGGAGTCAAAGAGCAGTACTTC.

Here the CDR3 DNA reads TGTGCCAGCAGCTTTAGCCTCAACGGGGAGCTGTTTTTT. It yields the protein CASSFSLNGELFF. The gene calls are TRBV5-6 and TRBJ2-2; D uncertain. V dropped 2 bases and J dropped 7 bases, with 9 bases sitting between them. In germline, CDR1 is SGHDT, CDR2 YYEEEE. There are 13 residues in the CDR3.

The rearrangement uses TRBV6-1 and TRBJ1-1; the D is unclear. Germline lookup yields CDR1 MNHNS and CDR2 SASEGT. CDR3 length: 14 residues. V lost 7 bases to trimming and J lost 5 bases, with 17 bases between them. CDR3 protein: CASTRPPRGTEAFF. CDR3 bases: TGTGCCAGCACAAGACCACCCCGGGGTACTGAAGCTTTCTTT.

The J gene is TRBJ2-7, the V gene TRBV7-9; the match to TRBD2 covers 13 bases. Germline V gene lookup returns CDR1 SEHNR and CDR2 FQNEAQ (reference sequence). The CDR3 spans 17 residues. Germline trimming cut 1 base from V and 2 bases from J; bases unmatched to any gene: 5. The CDR3 region is CASSLVLAGGNPYEQYF. CDR3 nucleotide sequence: TGTGCCAGCAGCTTAGTACTAGCGGGGGGGAACCCCTACGAGCAGTACTTC.

The J gene is TRBJ2-5, the V gene TRBV5-5; 7 bases fit TRBD1. The germline gives CDR1 SGHKS, CDR2 YYEKEE (reference sequence). J lost 2 bases, V lost 2 bases, and 3 bases had no gene match. This CDR3 is 14 amino acids long. The DNA of the CDR3 is TGTGCCAGCAGCTTACAGGGGTTACAAGAGACCCAGTACTTC. Amino acids: CASSLQGLQETQYF.

This clone was observed a handful of times. This chain links TRBV9 with TRBJ2-3; the match to TRBD1 covers 8 bases. CDR1 is SGDLS, CDR2 YYNGEE, per germline. V lost 4 bases and J lost 4; bases outside the gene matches: 5. This CDR3 has 14 residues. For the CDR3, the DNA is TGTGCCAGCAGCTCAGGACAGGGCCCAGATACGCAGTATTTT. Translating it yields CASSSGQGPDTQYF. Variable domain in full (rest from reference TRBV9 and TRBJ2-3): DSGVTQTPKHLITATGQRVTLRCSPRSGDLSVYWYQQSLDQGLQFLIQYYNGEERAKGNILERFSAQQFPDLHSELNLSSLELGDSALYFCASSSGQGPDTQYFGPGTRLTVL.

In this sample, this clone turned up once. V is TRBV7-9 and J is TRBJ1-5; D gene uncertain. The CDR3 covers 13 residues. Trimming stripped 5 bases from V and 4 bases from J, with 9 bases between. The germline gives CDR1 SEHNR, CDR2 FQNEAQ (reference sequence). In DNA, the CDR3 is TGTGCCAGCAGCCCGGGAGAGAATCAGCCCCAGCATTTT. Translation: CASSPGENQPQHF.

The chain couples TRBV7-2 to TRBJ1-5; D may be TRBD1 (5 bases). The CDR3 length is 16 residues. The ends were cut back, 1 base at V and 2 bases at J, with 12 bases in the middle. The germline gives CDR1 SGHTA, CDR2 FQGNSA. CDR3 DNA: TGTGCCAGCAGCTTAGTAGGGCAGGGTGGCAATCAGCCCCAGCATTTT. Residues: CASSLVGQGGNQPQHF.

V gene TRBV9 combines with J gene TRBJ1-1; 9 bases map to TRBD1. The CDR3 is made up of 17 amino acids. The V and J ends lost 4 bases and 1 base, in that order; junction bases with no gene match: 11. From germline, CDR1 is SGDLS and CDR2 YYNGEE. The DNA for the CDR3 is TGTGCCAGCAGCCCTCGTCCCGGGACAGGGACGAACACTGAAGCTTTCTTT. This gives the protein CASSPRPGTGTNTEAFF.

This rearrangement joins TRBV2 to TRBJ1-2, with D unclear. This CDR3 has 13 amino acids. CDR1 and CDR2 (germline): SNHLY, FYNNEI. V lost 2 bases and J 0 bases, leaving 4 bases between the germline ends. CDR3: CASSEWTNYGYTF. CDR3 coding DNA: TGTGCCAGCAGTGAATGGACTAACTATGGCTACACCTTC.

The rearrangement joins TRBV7-6 to TRBJ1-1; no definite D call. Germline CDR1 SGHVS, CDR2 FNYEAQ. The CDR3 is 17 amino acids. Trimming left V 2 bases short and J 3 bases short, with 19 bases between. The CDR3 bases are TGTGCCAGCAGCTTAACTCTCATACAGACTTGGGACACTGAAGCTTTCTTT. Residues: CASSLTLIQTWDTEAFF. The full variable domain, with the rest looked up from reference TRBV7-6 and TRBJ1-1, is GAGVSQSPRYKVTKRGQDVALRCDPISGHVSLYWYRQALGQGPEFLTYFNYEAQQDKSGLPNDRFSAERPEGSISTLTIQRTEQRDSAMYRCASSLTLIQTWDTEAFFGQGTRLTVV.

This chain connects TRBV4-1 to TRBJ1-5; TRBD1 matches at 9 bases. The length of the CDR3 is 14 residues. The V segment lost 3 bases and the J segment 4 bases; nucleotides outside the gene matches: 1. In germline, CDR1 is MGHRA, CDR2 YSYEKL. The CDR3 protein is CASSQGTGNQPQHF. Here the CDR3 DNA reads TGCGCCAGCAGCCAGGGGACAGGGAATCAGCCCCAGCATTTT.

J is TRBJ2-3 and V is TRBV7-9; D possibly corresponds to TRBD2 (5 bases). The germline CDR1 and CDR2 sequences are SEHNR and FQNEAQ (reference sequence). The CDR3 runs to 14 residues. Trimming cost V 5 bases and J 0 bases, with 9 bases left between them. The CDR3 DNA is TGTGCCAGCAGCCCCGGCGGGAGCACAGATACGCAGTATTTT. Protein: CASSPGGSTDTQYF.

The chain is built from TRBV12-5 and TRBJ1-1; D perhaps matches TRBD1 (5 bases). Trimming took off 4 bases at V and 7 bases at J, with 16 bases between the two ends. The CDR3 is 14 residues long. The V gene's germline CDR1 is LGHNT and CDR2 FRNRAP. CDR3 loop: CASGSPQGRVEAFF. CDR3 DNA sequence: TGTGCTAGTGGTTCTCCCCAGGGTCGGGTTGAAGCTTTCTTT.

The V gene is TRBV29-1, the J gene TRBJ2-1, with 9 bases identical to TRBD1. Germline CDR1 is SQVTM and CDR2 is ANQGSEA. This CDR3 region has 15 residues. The junction had 10 bases not matched to a gene; V was cut back by 4 bases and J by 6 bases. Here the CDR3 DNA reads TGCAGCGTTGTCCCACAGGGGGCCCACTTCAATGAGCAGTTCTTC. Translated, it gives CSVVPQGAHFNEQFF.

With respect to this clone: The sample contains more than one DNA sequence encoding this CDR3. The V and J genes are TRBV5-1 and TRBJ1-1; D is uncertain. Trimming stripped 7 bases from V and 1 base from J, with 8 bases between. This CDR3 contains 12 residues. Germline loops: CDR1 SGHRS, CDR2 YFSETQ. CDR3 sequence reads: CASGRGNTEAFF. The CDR3 DNA is TGCGCCAGCGGTAGAGGGAACACTGAAGCTTTCTTT. Looking up the rest from reference TRBV5-1 and TRBJ1-1 gives the full variable domain: KAGVTQTPRYLIKTRGQQVTLSCSPISGHRSVSWYQQTPGQGLQFLFEYFSETQRNKGNFPGRFSGRQFSNSRSEMNVSTLELGDSALYLCASGRGNTEAFFGQGTRLTVV.

CDR3: CASSSGRLNYGYTF. Written as DNA, the CDR3 is TGTGCCAGCAGTTCAGGCAGGTTGAACTATGGCTACACCTTC. The rearrangement uses TRBV27 and TRBJ1-2; D is unclear. V lost 4 bases to trimming and J lost 2 bases, with 11 bases between them. Per germline, CDR1 MNHEY and CDR2 SMNVEV (reference sequence). The CDR3 is 14 residues long.

The CDR3 sequence: CASSLVGAGAYEQYF. The DNA for the CDR3 is TGTGCCAGCAGTTTAGTGGGGGCAGGGGCCTACGAGCAGTACTTC. J is TRBJ2-7 and V is TRBV27; maybe TRBD1 (6 bases). The CDR3 sequence is 15 residues long. V was pared by 2 bases and J by 2 bases, with 13 bases between. Germline V lookup: CDR1 MNHEY, CDR2 SMNVEV (reference sequence).

The rearrangement uses TRBV7-9 and TRBJ2-2; 10 bases match TRBD2. V was clipped by 4 bases and J by 7 bases; unmatched bases: 9. This CDR3 is built from 16 residues. Germline values: CDR1 SEHNR, CDR2 FQNEAQ (reference sequence). The CDR3 here is CASSSLAGEWSGELFF. Here the CDR3 DNA reads TGTGCCAGCAGCTCCCTAGCGGGAGAGTGGAGCGGGGAGCTGTTTTTT.

This clone was seen more than once but under ten times. The rearrangement uses TRBV5-1 and TRBJ2-5; TRBD2 matches at 12 bases. Germline V CDR1 and CDR2: SGHRS, YFSETQ. The CDR3 is 16 residues long. V lost 5 bases to trimming and J lost 6 bases; unmatched junction nucleotides: 11. This CDR3 is CASRELAGGDGKTQYF. The CDR3 nucleotides are TGCGCCAGCAGGGAACTAGCGGGAGGCGATGGGAAGACCCAGTACTTC. The full variable domain, completed using reference TRBV5-1 and TRBJ2-5, is KAGVTQTPRYLIKTRGQQVTLSCSPISGHRSVSWYQQTPGQGLQFLFEYFSETQRNKGNFPGRFSGRQFSNSRSEMNVSTLELGDSALYLCASRELAGGDGKTQYFGPGTRLLVL.

The chain couples TRBV11-2 to TRBJ2-7, with 8 bases matching TRBD1. The junction had 3 bases not matched to a gene; V was cut back by 1 base and J by 1 base. Germline loops: CDR1 SGHAT, CDR2 FQNNGV. The CDR3 covers 15 residues. The CDR3, as DNA: TGTGCCAGCAGCTTAGCCAGGACAGGGTCCTACGAGCAGTACTTC. Its translation is CASSLARTGSYEQYF. Full variable domain (missing parts from reference TRBV11-2 and TRBJ2-7): EAGVAQSPRYKIIEKRQSVAFWCNPISGHATLYWYQQILGQGPKLLIQFQNNGVVDDSQLPKDRFSAERLKGVDSTLKIQPAKLEDSAVYLCASSLARTGSYEQYFGPGTRLTVT.

This sequence joins TRBV7-9 and TRBJ2-2; perhaps TRBD1 as D (6 bases). This CDR3 contains 16 residues. V lost 4 bases, J lost 7 bases, and 19 bases lay in between. Germline V gene sequence: CDR1 SEHNR, CDR2 FQNEAQ (reference sequence). CDR3 amino acids: CASSSVNRARDGELFF. Here the CDR3 DNA reads TGTGCCAGCAGCTCAGTGAACAGGGCGCGAGACGGGGAGCTGTTTTTT.